Below are 20 T cell receptor beta chains sequenced from a single sample in a study of T cells in Graves' hyperthyroidism and ophthalmopathy. TCR beta CDR3 regions were amplified from RNA. The TCR CDR3 first-round RT-PCR relied on the HTBI primer set. TCRdb used MiXCR to reprocess the multiplex PCR reads, holding one entry per CDR3 protein. The profile covers approximately 380,000 distinct CDR3 sequences, with over 12% appearing a single time and 28% taken by the ten largest. Sequencing was performed on blood. Every receptor here comes from a man aged 50 or older with Graves' ophthalmopathy.

The chain uses TRBV7-3 and TRBJ1-2; 8 bases line up with TRBD1. V lost 4 bases to trimming and J lost 6 bases; unmatched junction nucleotides: 13. The CDR3 is made up of 16 amino acids. Germline CDR1 and CDR2: SGHTA and FQGTGA. CDR3: CASSSPGTGASDGYTF. The CDR3, as DNA: TGTGCCAGCAGCTCTCCCGGGACAGGAGCTTCTGATGGCTACACCTTC. Full variable domain (outside the CDR3, taken from reference TRBV7-3 and TRBJ1-2): GAGVSQTPSNKVTEKGKYVELRCDPISGHTALYWYRQSLGQGPEFLIYFQGTGAADDSGLPNDRFFAVRPEGSVSTLKIQRTERGDSAVYLCASSSPGTGASDGYTFGSGTRLTVV.

This clonotype was picked up a small number of times. The chain combines TRBV20-1 with TRBJ2-7, with a possible D match to TRBD1 (5 bases). Germline V gene data show CDR1 as DFQATT and CDR2 as SNEGSKA (reference sequence). CDR3 length: 14 residues. Trimming left V 0 bases short and J 3 bases short, with 12 bases between. Here the CDR3 reads CSARDQGRYYEQYF. CDR3 nucleotide sequence: TGCAGTGCTAGAGATCAGGGCAGATACTACGAGCAGTACTTC.

The gene calls are TRBV29-1 and TRBJ2-3, with 11 bases identical to TRBD2. The CDR3 runs to 16 residues. The ends lost 6 bases at V and 1 base at J; junction bases unmatched: 9. CDR1 and CDR2 (germline): SQVTM, ANQGSEA. CDR3 nucleotide sequence: TGCAGCGTCCCTACTATAGCGGGAGGGGGCACAGATACGCAGTATTTT. The encoded protein is CSVPTIAGGGTDTQYF.

In its sample, this clonotype was seen a few times. This chain links TRBV12-3 or TRBV12-4 with TRBJ2-1; a possible D gene is TRBD1 (6 bases). This CDR3 contains 13 residues. Trimming cost V 7 bases and J 5 bases, with 12 bases left between them. The CDR3 spells CASKTGFDNEQFF. CDR3 in DNA: TGTGCCAGCAAAACAGGGTTCGACAATGAGCAGTTCTTC.

A few counts support this clonotype. The CDR3 does not close with the conserved phenylalanine or tryptophan, likely indicating a read error. The chain couples TRBV9 to TRBJ2-7; 7 bases line up with TRBD1. After removal of 5 bases from V and 4 bases from J, the junction contained 9 bases not matched to a gene. This CDR3 region has 14 residues. Germline V gives CDR1 SGDLS, CDR2 YYNGEE. The CDR3 reads CASSAGTAYYEQYL. Written as DNA, the CDR3 is TGTGCCAGCAGTGCCGGGACAGCATATTACGAGCAGTACCTC.

Ten or more counts support this clonotype. The chain links TRBV27 to TRBJ2-1; 13 nucleotides agree with TRBD2. The CDR3 is 23 amino acids. Germline lookup yields CDR1 MNHEY and CDR2 SMNVEV (reference sequence). The V segment lost 1 base and the J segment 3 bases; nucleotides outside the gene matches: 21. CDR3 in amino acids: CASSLWLGRAPLAGGPGYNEQFF. The CDR3 region has the DNA TGTGCCAGCAGTTTATGGCTAGGCAGGGCCCCACTAGCGGGAGGGCCGGGCTACAATGAGCAGTTCTTC.

The V gene is TRBV4-1, the J gene TRBJ2-7, with TRBD1 matching over 9 bases. Germline V lookup: CDR1 MGHRA, CDR2 YSYEKL. CDR3 length: 17 amino acids. V lost 1 base, J lost 4 bases, and 11 bases stayed unmatched. The CDR3 reads CASSQVRSSDRGYEQYF. DNA for the CDR3: TGCGCCAGCAGCCAAGTCAGGAGTTCGGACAGGGGTTACGAGCAGTACTTC.

The chain uses TRBV6-1 and TRBJ2-7, with unresolved D. The V gene's germline CDR1 is MNHNS and CDR2 SASEGT. V was pared by 8 bases and J by 2 bases, with 13 bases between. This CDR3 contains 13 residues. The DNA for the CDR3 is TGTGCCAGCGTGGTTGGTATGCCCTACGAGCAGTACTTC. As protein: CASVVGMPYEQYF.

J is TRBJ2-7 and V is TRBV4-1, with TRBD1 matching 7 bases. J lost 0 bases, V lost 1 base, and 3 bases had no gene match. Per the germline V gene, CDR1 is MGHRA and CDR2 is YSYEKL. The CDR3 spans 15 residues. CDR3 nucleotides: TGCGCCAGCAGCCAAGTGGGGGACAGCTCCTACGAGCAGTACTTC. Translated, it gives CASSQVGDSSYEQYF.

The table lists this clonotype with many counts. This rearrangement joins TRBV30 to TRBJ2-1; the D gene is possibly TRBD2 (6 bases). The V and J ends lost 1 base and 7 bases respectively, with 23 bases between them. CDR3 size: 17 residues. Germline V gene lookup returns CDR1 GTSNPN and CDR2 SVGIG (reference sequence). DNA for the CDR3: TGTGCCTGGAGTGCAATCCCCAGGGAGCGCGGGACTAATGAGCAGTTCTTC. It is translated as CAWSAIPRERGTNEQFF.

This clonotype was observed a few times. The chain joins TRBV4-1 to TRBJ2-3; D is ambiguous. The germline V gene has CDR1 MGHRA and CDR2 YSYEKL. V was pared by 0 bases and J by 1 base, with 8 bases between. The CDR3 is made up of 15 amino acids. The DNA of the CDR3 is TGCGCCAGCAGCCAAGACCCGGCAGGCACAGATACGCAGTATTTT. Its protein product is CASSQDPAGTDTQYF.

This clonotype was seen ten or more times. The chain uses TRBV3-1 and TRBJ2-1; 7 nucleotides match TRBD2. J gave up 4 bases and V 2 bases, and 5 bases lay outside the gene matches. This CDR3 spans 15 amino acids. From germline, CDR1 is LGHDT and CDR2 YNNKEL (reference sequence). CDR3 loop: CASSQTSDSYNEQFF. In nucleotides, the CDR3 is TGTGCCAGCAGCCAAACTAGCGATAGTTACAATGAGCAGTTCTTC.

This clonotype was observed many times. V gene TRBV5-1 combines with J gene TRBJ1-1; 8 positions match TRBD1. Germline V gene lookup returns CDR1 SGHRS and CDR2 YFSETQ. The CDR3 has 15 amino acids. V dropped 2 bases and J dropped 6; count of bases not matched to a gene: 9. Written as DNA, the CDR3 is TGCGCCAGCAGCTTACCCGGACAGGGATGGGCTGAAGCTTTCTTT. It encodes CASSLPGQGWAEAFF.

This clonotype was seen a handful of times. The chain recombines TRBV28 with TRBJ2-2; TRBD2 agrees at 15 bases. The ends lost 4 bases at V and 7 bases at J; junction bases unmatched: 7. Germline values: CDR1 MDHEN, CDR2 SYDVKM. The CDR3 has 17 amino acids. CDR3 amino acids: CASSWTSGRAGDGELFF. The CDR3 DNA follows: TGTGCCAGCAGTTGGACTAGCGGGAGGGCCGGGGACGGGGAGCTGTTTTTT.

This clonotype was detected many times. The CDR3 DNA sequence: TGTGCCAGCAGCTTAGACGGGGTCGGCACAGATACGCAGTATTTT. Translated: CASSLDGVGTDTQYF. The chain carries TRBV7-9 and TRBJ2-3, with a possible D match to TRBD2 (5 bases). V was shortened by 1 base and J by 1 base, with 9 bases between the two germline ends. This CDR3 comprises 15 residues. From germline, CDR1 is SEHNR and CDR2 FQNEAQ (reference sequence).

The sample holds many counts of this clonotype. The chain carries TRBV15 and TRBJ2-7; 10 bases align to TRBD1. V trimming: 5 bases; J trimming: 6 bases; junction bases outside the gene matches: 10. Germline V lookup: CDR1 LNHNV, CDR2 YYDKDF (reference sequence). The CDR3 is 15 amino acids. The CDR3 DNA reads as TGTGCCACCAGCCCGGACGTGGGGACAGGGGTCGAGCAGTACTTC. Protein product: CATSPDVGTGVEQYF.

This clonotype was seen many times. The gene calls are TRBV7-8 and TRBJ1-4; D remains unclear. Trimming cost V 5 bases and J 8 bases, with 18 bases left between them. The CDR3 length is 15 residues. Germline V gene sequence: CDR1 SGHVS, CDR2 FQNEAQ. This chain's CDR3 is CASSPPHGREEKLFF. The CDR3 region has the DNA TGTGCCAGCAGCCCCCCCCATGGACGGGAGGAAAAACTGTTTTTT.

For this clonotype: This sequence may be a read error, since a much larger clone differs from it by one base. V and J are TRBV24-1 and TRBJ2-2; D may be TRBD1 (6 bases). Germline CDR1 is KGHDR and CDR2 is SFDVKD. The CDR3 is 16 residues long. The CDR3 sequence is CTTSDSGTPNTGELFF. DNA for the CDR3: TGTACCACCAGTGATTCTGGGACACCGAACACCGGGGAGCTGTTTTTT.

This chain joins TRBV19 and TRBJ1-1; no clear D gene. Germline V gives CDR1 LNHDA, CDR2 SQIVND (reference sequence). Trimming removed 4 bases at V and 3 bases at J, with 9 bases between. CDR3 length: 13 residues. As DNA, the CDR3 is TGTGCCAGTAGTAAAGACACCGACACTGAAGCTTTCTTT. Its protein is CASSKDTDTEAFF.

This clonotype was observed at least ten times. This chain links TRBV4-1 with TRBJ2-5, with 8 bases fitting TRBD2. The germline V gene has CDR1 MGHRA and CDR2 YSYEKL. The V gene end was trimmed by 4 bases and the J gene end by 3 bases; junction bases not matched to a gene: 4. The CDR3 loop spans 14 amino acids. CDR3 residues: CASSPKLAEETQYF. The CDR3 DNA reads TGCGCCAGCAGCCCCAAACTAGCGGAAGAGACCCAGTACTTC.